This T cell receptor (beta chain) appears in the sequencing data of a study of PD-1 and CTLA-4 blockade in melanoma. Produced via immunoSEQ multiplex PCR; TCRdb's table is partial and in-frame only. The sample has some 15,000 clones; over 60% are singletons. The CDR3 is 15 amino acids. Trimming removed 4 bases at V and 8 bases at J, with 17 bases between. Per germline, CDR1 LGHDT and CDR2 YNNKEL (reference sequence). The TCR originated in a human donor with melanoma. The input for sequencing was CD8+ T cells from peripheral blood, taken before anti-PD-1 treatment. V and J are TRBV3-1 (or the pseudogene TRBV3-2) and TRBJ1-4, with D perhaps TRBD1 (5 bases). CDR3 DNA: TGTGCCAGCAGCCCGTCATGGGGCAATGGAGAAAAACTGTTTTTT. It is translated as CASSPSWGNGEKLFF.